This T cell receptor beta chain was found in a study of radiation and T cells in renal cell carcinoma. As for time point: blood 4 weeks post-SBRT, at nephrectomy. Indicated treatment: 15 Gy SBRT to primary tumor, nephrectomy 4 weeks later. Nephrectomy followed 15 Gy stereotactic body radiation by 4 weeks. Profiling relied on immunoSEQ multiplex PCR, and the TCRdb table lists in-frame clones only, not all of them. This sample has about 64,000 clones, with around 80% found just once. CDR3 length: 14 amino acids. CDR1 is SGDLS and CDR2 is YYNGEE in the germline V gene. V lost 4 bases, J lost 3 bases, and 14 bases lay in between.

Sequencing was performed on blood, taken from a patient whose treatment included radiotherapy and nephrectomy. The sequence derives from a man between 60 and 75 years old with renal cell carcinoma. This chain joins TRBV9 and TRBJ2-7, with D perhaps assigned TRBD1 or TRBD2 (6 bases each). The CDR3 region has the DNA TGTGCCAGCAGCCTAGGGGGGCCATTCTACGAGCAGTACTTC. Amino acids: CASSLGGPFYEQYF.